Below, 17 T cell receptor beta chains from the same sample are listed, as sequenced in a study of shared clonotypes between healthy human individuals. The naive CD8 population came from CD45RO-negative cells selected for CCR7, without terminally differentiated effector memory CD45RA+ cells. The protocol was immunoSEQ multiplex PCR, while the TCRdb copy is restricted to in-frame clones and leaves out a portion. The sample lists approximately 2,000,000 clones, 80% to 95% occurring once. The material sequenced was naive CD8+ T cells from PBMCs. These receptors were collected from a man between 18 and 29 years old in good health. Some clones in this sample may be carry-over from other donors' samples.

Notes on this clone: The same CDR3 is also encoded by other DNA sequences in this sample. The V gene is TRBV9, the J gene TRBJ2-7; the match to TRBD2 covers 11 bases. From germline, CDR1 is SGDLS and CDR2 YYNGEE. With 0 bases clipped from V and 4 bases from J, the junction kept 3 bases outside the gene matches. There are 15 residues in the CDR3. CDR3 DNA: TGTGCCAGCAGCGTAGAGGCTAGCGGGAGGTACGAGCAGTACTTC. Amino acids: CASSVEASGRYEQYF.

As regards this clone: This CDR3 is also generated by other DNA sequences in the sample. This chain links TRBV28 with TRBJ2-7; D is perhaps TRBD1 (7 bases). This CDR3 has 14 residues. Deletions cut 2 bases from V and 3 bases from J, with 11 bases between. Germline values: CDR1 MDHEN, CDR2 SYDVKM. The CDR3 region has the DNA TGTGCCAGCAGTTTAAACAGGGGAGGCTACGAGCAGTACTTC. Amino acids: CASSLNRGGYEQYF.

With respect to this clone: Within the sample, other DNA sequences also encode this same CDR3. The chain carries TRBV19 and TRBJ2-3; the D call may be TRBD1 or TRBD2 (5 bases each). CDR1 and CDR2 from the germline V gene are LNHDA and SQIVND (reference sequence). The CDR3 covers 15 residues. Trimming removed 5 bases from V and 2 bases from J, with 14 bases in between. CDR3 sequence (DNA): TGTGCCAGTAGTCCACGGGGCGGCGTCACAGATACGCAGTATTTT. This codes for CASSPRGGVTDTQYF. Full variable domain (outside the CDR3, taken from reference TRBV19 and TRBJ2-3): DGGITQSPKYLFRKEGQNVTLSCEQNLNHDAMYWYRQDPGQGLRLIYYSQIVNDFQKGDIAEGYSVSREKKESFPLTVTSAQKNPTAFYLCASSPRGGVTDTQYFGPGTRLTVL.

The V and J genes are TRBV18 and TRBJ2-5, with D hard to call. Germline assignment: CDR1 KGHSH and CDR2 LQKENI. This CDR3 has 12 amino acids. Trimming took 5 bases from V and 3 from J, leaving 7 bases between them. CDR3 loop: CASSNTEETQYF. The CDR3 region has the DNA TGTGCCAGCTCAAACACGGAAGAGACCCAGTACTTC.

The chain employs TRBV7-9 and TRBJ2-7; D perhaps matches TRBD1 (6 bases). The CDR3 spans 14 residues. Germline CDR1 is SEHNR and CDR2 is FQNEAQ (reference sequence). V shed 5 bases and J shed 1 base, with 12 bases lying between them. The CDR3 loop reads CASSARQESYEQYF. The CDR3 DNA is TGTGCCAGCAGCGCCCGACAGGAATCCTACGAGCAGTACTTC.

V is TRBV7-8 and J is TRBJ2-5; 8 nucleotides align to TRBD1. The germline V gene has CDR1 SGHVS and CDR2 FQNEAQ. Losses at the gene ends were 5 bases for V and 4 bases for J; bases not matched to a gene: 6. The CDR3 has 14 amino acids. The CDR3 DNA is TGTGCCAGCAGCGACCACAGGGGGATAGAGACCCAGTACTTC. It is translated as CASSDHRGIETQYF.

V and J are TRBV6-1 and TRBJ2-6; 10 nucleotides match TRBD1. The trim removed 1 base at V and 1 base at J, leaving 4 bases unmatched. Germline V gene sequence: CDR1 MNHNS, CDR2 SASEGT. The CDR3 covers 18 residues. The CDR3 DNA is TGTGCCAGCAGTGAAGTTCCGGGACAGGGGTCTGGGGCCAACGTCCTGACTTTC. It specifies CASSEVPGQGSGANVLTF.

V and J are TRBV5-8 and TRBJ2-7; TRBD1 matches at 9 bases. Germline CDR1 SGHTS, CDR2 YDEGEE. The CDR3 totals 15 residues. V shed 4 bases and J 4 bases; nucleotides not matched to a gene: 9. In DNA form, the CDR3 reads TGTGCCAGCAGCCACGGTCGGACAGGGGAGTACGAGCAGTACTTC. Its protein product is CASSHGRTGEYEQYF.

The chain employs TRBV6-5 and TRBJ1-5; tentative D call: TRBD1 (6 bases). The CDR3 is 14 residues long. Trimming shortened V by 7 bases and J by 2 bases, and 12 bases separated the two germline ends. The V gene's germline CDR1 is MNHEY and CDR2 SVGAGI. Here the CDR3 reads CASKRGGRNQPQHF. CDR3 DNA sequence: TGTGCCAGCAAAAGGGGGGGGCGCAATCAGCCCCAGCATTTT.

The CDR3 loop is CASRPGHLGRETQYF. Here the CDR3 DNA reads TGTGCCAGCCGACCGGGACACCTGGGGAGGGAGACCCAGTACTTC. This chain connects TRBV18 to TRBJ2-5; the D gene could be TRBD1 or TRBD2 (6 bases each). Germline V gene lookup returns CDR1 KGHSH and CDR2 LQKENI. This CDR3 is built from 15 residues. V was pared by 8 bases and J by 5 bases, with 21 bases between.

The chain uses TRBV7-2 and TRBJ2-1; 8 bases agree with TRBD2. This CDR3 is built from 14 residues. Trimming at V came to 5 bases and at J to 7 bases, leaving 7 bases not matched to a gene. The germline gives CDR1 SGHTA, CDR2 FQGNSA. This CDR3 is CASSPIGGVNEQFF. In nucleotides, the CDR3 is TGTGCCAGCAGCCCTATCGGGGGGGTGAATGAGCAGTTCTTC.

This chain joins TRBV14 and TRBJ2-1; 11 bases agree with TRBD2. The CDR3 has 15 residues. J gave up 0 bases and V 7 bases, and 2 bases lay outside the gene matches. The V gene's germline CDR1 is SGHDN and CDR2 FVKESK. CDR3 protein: CASNSGRASYNEQFF. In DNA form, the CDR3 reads TGTGCCAGCAATAGCGGGAGGGCCTCCTACAATGAGCAGTTCTTC.

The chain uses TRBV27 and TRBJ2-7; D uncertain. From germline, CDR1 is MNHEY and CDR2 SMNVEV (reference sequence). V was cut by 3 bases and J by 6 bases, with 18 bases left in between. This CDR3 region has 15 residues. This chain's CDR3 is CASSFQVTPTGEQYF. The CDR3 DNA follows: TGTGCCAGCAGTTTCCAGGTTACCCCGACGGGCGAGCAGTACTTC.

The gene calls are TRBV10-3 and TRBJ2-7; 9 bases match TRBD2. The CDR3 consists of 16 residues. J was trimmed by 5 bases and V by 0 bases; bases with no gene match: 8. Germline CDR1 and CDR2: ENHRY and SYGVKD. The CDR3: CAISESKAGGPDEQYF. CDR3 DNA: TGTGCCATCAGTGAGTCGAAGGCGGGAGGGCCGGACGAGCAGTACTTC.

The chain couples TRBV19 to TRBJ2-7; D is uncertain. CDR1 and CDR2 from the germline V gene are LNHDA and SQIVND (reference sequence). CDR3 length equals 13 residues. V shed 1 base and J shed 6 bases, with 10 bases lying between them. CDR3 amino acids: CASSIGGFAEQYF. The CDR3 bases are TGTGCCAGTAGTATAGGAGGTTTCGCCGAGCAGTACTTC.

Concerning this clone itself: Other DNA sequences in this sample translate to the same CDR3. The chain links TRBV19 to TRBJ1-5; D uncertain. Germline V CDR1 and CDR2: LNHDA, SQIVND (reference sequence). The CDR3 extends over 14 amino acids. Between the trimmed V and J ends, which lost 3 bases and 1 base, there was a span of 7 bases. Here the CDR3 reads CASSIKASNQPQHF. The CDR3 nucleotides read TGTGCCAGTAGTATTAAGGCCAGCAATCAGCCCCAGCATTTT.

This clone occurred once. CDR3 residues: CASSWAAGGTNEKLFF. The CDR3 coding sequence is TGTGCCAGCAGCTGGGCTGCGGGAGGGACTAATGAAAAACTGTTTTTT. The chain employs TRBV28 and TRBJ1-4; D ambiguous. Germline-derived CDR1 and CDR2 are MDHEN and SYDVKM. There are 16 residues in the CDR3. Trimming shortened V by 6 bases and J by 2 bases, and 16 bases separated the two germline ends. Variable domain in full (rest from reference TRBV28 and TRBJ1-4): DVKVTQSSRYLVKRTGEKVFLECVQDMDHENMFWYRQDPGLGLRLIYFSYDVKMKEKGDIPEGYSVSREKKERFSLILESASTNQTSMYLCASSWAAGGTNEKLFFGSGTQLSVL.